This T cell receptor beta chain was identified in a study of T cell repertoires in cytomegalovirus infection. Study summary: The public TCR beta signatures pointed to both CMV infection and matching HLA type.

This clonotype was counted a few times. The antigen is unknown. MiXCR was run by TCRdb on the reads, yielding one entry per CDR3 protein. The table has roughly 990,000 distinct CDR3 sequences, roughly 30% seen once. The study's findings and limits: Ex vivo, HLA-C-restricted CMV-specific TCR beta clonotypes prevailed over the rest of the response.

The TCR was taken from a human donor in good health (CMV status not recorded). Some clones in this sample may be carry-over from other donors' samples. The material was cultured CD8+ T cells from PBMCs, obtained from culture after CMV antigen stimulation.

DNA for the CDR3: TGTGCCAGCAGCCAAGAATGGGGTTGGGAGACCCAGTACTTC. Translating gives CASSQEWGWETQYF. The chain couples TRBV14 to TRBJ2-5; D gene uncertain. The CDR3 consists of 14 residues. Germline V gene sequence: CDR1 SGHDN, CDR2 FVKESK. V shed 0 bases and J shed 5 bases, with 10 bases lying between them.